The entry that follows covers one T cell receptor beta chain sequence. This specimen comes from a study of cytomegalovirus exposure and HLA in healthy donors. PCR employed 60 Vbeta and 13 Jbeta primers. Method: immunoSEQ multiplex PCR; TCRdb's copy keeps in-frame clones and lacks some. The sample carries fewer than 150,000 clones, roughly four fifths recorded once. This CDR3 contains 16 residues. Per the germline V gene, CDR1 is LGHNA and CDR2 is YNFKEQ. Trimming pared 3 bases from V and 1 base from J, leaving 12 bases between. The chain is built from TRBV4-2 and TRBJ2-2, with D possibly being TRBD2 (5 bases). Sequenced input: PBMCs. The TCR originated in a human donor in good health. This CDR3 reads CASSQTPGMNTGELFF. In DNA, the CDR3 is TGTGCCAGCAGCCAGACGCCGGGGATGAACACCGGGGAGCTGTTTTTT.